These 21 T cell receptor beta chains came from one sample sequenced in a study of cytomegalovirus exposure and HLA in healthy donors. Both 60 Vbeta primers and 13 Jbeta primers went into the PCR. Libraries were prepared by immunoSEQ multiplex PCR; TCRdb keeps only in-frame clonotypes and omits some of them. The sample lists 160,000 or so clones, around 69% occurring once. The source material was PBMCs. The source is a woman aged 30 to 39 in good health and CMV-seronegative.

In the case of this clone: Likely a read error: the CDR3 ends without its conserved phenylalanine or tryptophan. The chain joins TRBV2 to TRBJ1-5; a possible D gene is TRBD1 (6 bases). This CDR3 is 14 amino acids long. V was pared by 8 bases and J by 0 bases, with 11 bases between. The germline V gene encodes CDR1 SNHLY and CDR2 FYNNEI. The CDR3, as DNA: TGTGCCAGCTTGGACAGTTATAGCAATCAGCCCCAGCATCTT. Its translation: CASLDSYSNQPQHL.

V usage is TRBV5-1 and J usage is TRBJ2-7, with 9 nucleotides matching TRBD1. This CDR3 is built from 15 residues. Germline V gives CDR1 SGHRS, CDR2 YFSETQ. V shed 0 bases, J shed 9 bases, and the junction held 10 bases outside the gene matches. In DNA, the CDR3 is TGCGCCAGCAGCTTGGGGGGACAGGGTAGGGTCGGGCAGTACTTC. Translating it yields CASSLGGQGRVGQYF.

In this sample, this clone turned up once. The chain carries TRBV14 and TRBJ2-7; 7 bases agree with TRBD1. V shed 0 bases and J 2 bases; nucleotides not matched to a gene: 10. From germline, CDR1 is SGHDN and CDR2 FVKESK. The CDR3 is made up of 17 amino acids. CDR3 amino acids: CASSQDWDMQGAYEQYF. The DNA for the CDR3 is TGTGCCAGCAGCCAAGATTGGGACATGCAGGGGGCCTACGAGCAGTACTTC.

The chain employs TRBV4-1 and TRBJ1-1; D unclear. Germline V gene data show CDR1 as MGHRA and CDR2 as YSYEKL. V lost 0 bases and J 3 bases, leaving 8 bases between the germline ends. The CDR3 loop spans 14 amino acids. CDR3 sequence: CASSQDPGDTEAFF. CDR3 in DNA: TGCGCCAGCAGCCAAGATCCCGGGGACACTGAAGCTTTCTTT.

This clone has just a few counts. CDR3 region: CASSLDTGGAAQSPLHF. In DNA form, the CDR3 reads TGTGCCAGCAGCTTAGACACAGGGGGCGCCGCTCAGTCACCCCTCCACTTT. The chain has TRBV7-2 and TRBJ1-6; TRBD1 matches at 9 bases. Germline values: CDR1 SGHTA, CDR2 FQGNSA. V was clipped by 1 base and J by 10 bases; unmatched bases: 11. This CDR3 spans 17 amino acids. Filled out from reference TRBV7-2 and TRBJ1-6, the complete variable domain reads GAGVSQSPSNKVTEKGKDVELRCDPISGHTALYWYRQSLGQGLEFLIYFQGNSAPDKSGLPSDRFSAERTGGSVSTLTIQRTQQEDSAVYLCASSLDTGGAAQSPLHFGNGTRLTVT.

This chain links TRBV4-1 with TRBJ1-2; TRBD1 aligns across 8 bases. Germline assignment: CDR1 MGHRA and CDR2 YSYEKL. This CDR3 contains 16 residues. J gave up 1 base and V 0 bases, and 4 bases lay outside the gene matches. This CDR3 reads CASSQEGTGVNYGYTF. The CDR3 DNA reads TGCGCCAGCAGCCAAGAAGGGACAGGAGTTAACTATGGCTACACCTTC.

The chain joins TRBV9 to TRBJ2-1; 9 nucleotides agree with TRBD2. This CDR3 spans 15 amino acids. Germline assignment: CDR1 SGDLS and CDR2 YYNGEE. V lost 1 base to trimming and J lost 6 bases; unmatched junction nucleotides: 5. CDR3 sequence reads: CASSVLAGGFNEQFF. CDR3 sequence (DNA): TGTGCCAGCAGCGTATTGGCGGGGGGGTTCAATGAGCAGTTCTTC.

This clone appeared a few times. This sample also contains other DNA sequences that code for the same CDR3. The chain employs TRBV5-1 and TRBJ2-5; 7 nucleotides agree with TRBD1. Germline V gene sequence: CDR1 SGHRS, CDR2 YFSETQ. CDR3 length equals 16 residues. V gave up 0 bases and J gave up 0 bases; unmatched junction bases: 5. The CDR3 spells CASSLGGGRNQETQYF. CDR3 DNA sequence: TGCGCCAGCAGCTTGGGAGGGGGCAGAAACCAAGAGACCCAGTACTTC. The full variable domain, completed using reference TRBV5-1 and TRBJ2-5, is KAGVTQTPRYLIKTRGQQVTLSCSPISGHRSVSWYQQTPGQGLQFLFEYFSETQRNKGNFPGRFSGRQFSNSRSEMNVSTLELGDSALYLCASSLGGGRNQETQYFGPGTRLLVL.

This clone was recorded once. The chain has TRBV30 and TRBJ2-1; 11 bases agree with TRBD2. V was clipped by 3 bases and J by 10 bases; unmatched bases: 2. This CDR3 has 12 amino acids. Per the germline V gene, CDR1 is GTSNPN and CDR2 is SVGIG (reference sequence). The CDR3 nucleotides are TGTGCCTGGAGACTAGCGGGAGAAGAGCAGTTCTTC. Protein sequence: CAWRLAGEEQFF.

This clone was detected a few times. The gene calls are TRBV6-1 and TRBJ1-1, with 7 bases aligning to TRBD1. The CDR3 runs 16 residues. Germline V CDR1 and CDR2: MNHNS, SASEGT. J lost 4 bases, V lost 3 bases, and 11 bases had no gene match. CDR3 protein: CASSEGLYRGATEAFF. CDR3 sequence (DNA): TGTGCCAGCAGTGAGGGTCTGTACAGGGGTGCCACTGAAGCTTTCTTT.

The J gene is TRBJ1-4, the V gene TRBV5-5; no reliable D call. The length of the CDR3 is 11 residues. Germline CDR1 is SGHKS and CDR2 is YYEKEE (reference sequence). V gave up 4 bases and J gave up 6 bases, with 4 bases separating them. CDR3 in amino acids: CASSEDEKLFF. Written as DNA, the CDR3 is TGTGCCAGCAGCGAGGATGAAAAACTGTTTTTT.

This rearrangement joins TRBV6-5 to TRBJ2-1; 8 bases line up with TRBD2. CDR3 length: 14 amino acids. Germline lookup yields CDR1 MNHEY and CDR2 SVGAGI. V lost 6 bases and J lost 4; bases outside the gene matches: 5. The CDR3 DNA reads TGTGCCAGCAGGGGGAGCGGGGGATACAATGAGCAGTTCTTC. It specifies CASRGSGGYNEQFF.

This rearrangement joins TRBV7-2 to TRBJ1-2, with D uncertain. Germline V gives CDR1 SGHTA, CDR2 FQGNSA. CDR3 size: 14 residues. Trimming pared 1 base from V and 0 bases from J, leaving 6 bases between. In nucleotides, the CDR3 is TGTGCCAGCAGCTTAGGGAGTGCTAACTATGGCTACACCTTC. Translation: CASSLGSANYGYTF. Looking up the rest from reference TRBV7-2 and TRBJ1-2 gives the full variable domain: GAGVSQSPSNKVTEKGKDVELRCDPISGHTALYWYRQSLGQGLEFLIYFQGNSAPDKSGLPSDRFSAERTGGSVSTLTIQRTQQEDSAVYLCASSLGSANYGYTFGSGTRLTVV.

This chain uses TRBV29-1 with TRBJ2-5, with a tentative D call TRBD1 (5 bases). V lost 3 bases and J 0 bases, leaving 8 bases between the germline ends. The CDR3 length is 13 residues. Germline V gene sequence: CDR1 SQVTM, CDR2 ANQGSEA. The CDR3 loop reads CSVDVDNQETQYF. CDR3 bases: TGCAGCGTTGACGTGGACAACCAAGAGACCCAGTACTTC.

A single count supports this clone. The CDR3 spells CASSEALLQGTATEAFF. In nucleotides, the CDR3 is TGTGCCAGCAGTGAAGCGCTTCTGCAGGGGACAGCTACTGAAGCTTTCTTT. The chain is built from TRBV2 and TRBJ1-1, with 7 positions matching TRBD1. With 0 bases clipped from V and 5 bases from J, the junction kept 12 bases outside the gene matches. CDR1 is SNHLY, CDR2 FYNNEI, per germline. The CDR3 totals 17 residues.

The chain links TRBV6-6 to TRBJ1-1; perhaps TRBD1 as D (6 bases). The CDR3 is 16 residues long. The V and J ends lost 6 bases and 1 base respectively, with 18 bases between them. CDR1 MNHNY and CDR2 SVGAGI come from the germline V gene (reference sequence). The CDR3 nucleotides are TGTGCCAGCAGCAACCTAGGACAGTCGAAGAACACTGAAGCTTTCTTT. Translation gives CASSNLGQSKNTEAFF.

This clone appeared a few times. One end of the junction does not line up with germline, which may come from a read error. CDR3 in amino acids: CASSLARGDEQFF. CDR3 bases: TGTGCTAGCAGCTTAGCGCGGGGGGATGAGCAGTTCTTC. This chain connects TRBV7-7 to TRBJ2-1; 8 bases match TRBD2. Looked up from germline, CDR1 is SSHAT and CDR2 is FNYEAQ (reference sequence). The CDR3 extends over 13 amino acids.

This chain joins TRBV27 and TRBJ2-1; TRBD2 aligns across 9 bases. This CDR3 is built from 15 residues. Looked up from germline, CDR1 is MNHEY and CDR2 is SMNVEV (reference sequence). Germline trimming cut 2 bases from V and 3 bases from J; bases unmatched to any gene: 2. DNA of the CDR3: TGTGCCAGCAGTTTAGGGACTAGCATCTACAATGAGCAGTTCTTC. Protein: CASSLGTSIYNEQFF.

The chain couples TRBV2 to TRBJ2-1; 8 bases agree with TRBD2. Germline V gene data show CDR1 as SNHLY and CDR2 as FYNNEI. V trimming: 11 bases; J trimming: 8 bases; junction bases outside the gene matches: 17. This CDR3 comprises 15 residues. The CDR3 nucleotides read TGTGCCGGGCGCGGAGCGGGAGTTCGGCGCGATGAGCAGTTCTTC. Its protein product is CAGRGAGVRRDEQFF.

Only a few counts were recorded for this clone. V gene TRBV7-9 combines with J gene TRBJ2-7; 12 bases align to TRBD2. The CDR3 runs to 15 residues. V lost 0 bases and J lost 5; bases outside the gene matches: 2. From germline, CDR1 is SEHNR and CDR2 FQNEAQ (reference sequence). In DNA, the CDR3 is TGTGCCAGCAGCTTAGCACTAGCGGGAGGAAACGAGCAGTACTTC. Its translation is CASSLALAGGNEQYF.

The chain employs TRBV7-3 and TRBJ2-2; 13 bases are shared with TRBD2. The CDR3 has 19 residues. Germline V gives CDR1 SGHTA, CDR2 FQGTGA. V dropped 0 bases and J dropped 3; count of bases not matched to a gene: 7. CDR3 loop: CASSLTAGLAGLYTGELFF. Here the CDR3 DNA reads TGTGCCAGCAGCTTAACAGCGGGACTAGCGGGGTTATACACCGGGGAGCTGTTTTTT.